These 15 T cell receptor beta chains were all obtained from the same sample, sequenced in a study of T cells after yellow fever vaccination (dated by TCRdb to about 2019). Reading the label with the study, this specimen's treatment or condition is: live attenuated yellow fever vaccine strain. The protocol used for the library was 5' RACE. For sequencing, an Illumina HiSeq 2500 was employed. TCRdb cleaned the public reads at Q25 with fastp, built clones with MiXCR and kept in-frame beta chains. A single entry per CDR3 protein holds the most common genes and DNA from its merged rows. In this sample the table shows nearly 350,000 distinct CDR3 sequences, less than 9.5% of which occur a single time. The ten most abundant clones make up about 16% of the sample. The sample was PBMCs, taken roughly 47 days after the first yellow fever vaccination. Source of these receptors: a man younger than 35 who received the YFV17D yellow fever vaccine.

This clonotype occurred a few times. The chain is built from TRBV29-1 and TRBJ2-2; D unclear. Between the trimmed V and J ends, which lost 2 bases and 2 bases, there was a span of 12 bases. In germline, CDR1 is SQVTM, CDR2 ANQGSEA. CDR3 length equals 15 residues. The CDR3, as DNA: TGCAGCGTTGAATTTGTGGGAACCAACACCGGGGAGCTGTTTTTT. Protein product: CSVEFVGTNTGELFF.

This clonotype came up a few times. The rearrangement uses TRBV5-4 and TRBJ2-3; D ambiguous. Germline V gene data show CDR1 as SGHNT and CDR2 as YYREEE (reference sequence). The V end lost 5 bases, the J end lost 3 bases, and 16 bases lay between the germline ends. This CDR3 is built from 15 residues. In DNA, the CDR3 is TGTGCCAGCAGTAGTGTCGAGCTATTTACAGATACGCAGTATTTT. Translating it yields CASSSVELFTDTQYF.

V usage is TRBV16 and J usage is TRBJ1-5, with D unresolved. CDR3 length equals 14 residues. Germline CDR1 reads KGHSY; CDR2 reads FQNENV. Trimming shortened V by 8 bases and J by 5 bases, and 16 bases separated the two germline ends. CDR3 sequence reads: CASVGVLNYQPQHF. In DNA form, the CDR3 reads TGTGCCAGCGTTGGGGTTCTGAACTATCAGCCCCAGCATTTT. The whole variable domain, filled in from reference TRBV16 and TRBJ1-5, reads GEEVAQTPKHLVRGEGQKAKLYCAPIKGHSYVFWYQQVLKNEFKFLISFQNENVFDETGMPKERFSAKCLPNSPCSLEIQATKLEDSAVYFCASVGVLNYQPQHFGDGTRLSIL.

The V call is TRBV5-1, the J call TRBJ1-1, with D uncertain. Between the trimmed V and J ends, which lost 0 bases and 7 bases, there was a span of 16 bases. Germline assignment: CDR1 SGHRS and CDR2 YFSETQ. The CDR3 totals 15 residues. CDR3 loop: CASSLVQGRVGEAFF. The CDR3 nucleotides read TGCGCCAGCAGCTTGGTCCAAGGGCGTGTTGGTGAAGCTTTCTTT.

There are many counts of this clonotype. CDR3 in DNA: TGTGCCAGCAGTTTAGGTCCCTTACATACGCAGTATTTT. Protein product: CASSLGPLHTQYF. This chain joins TRBV12-3 or TRBV12-4 and TRBJ2-3; D uncertain. The CDR3 totals 13 residues. V lost 1 base and J lost 7, with 9 bases in between.

The chain combines TRBV3-1 with TRBJ2-1, with D unclear. Between the trimmed V and J ends, which lost 8 bases and 3 bases, there was a span of 11 bases. This CDR3 is built from 13 residues. Germline CDR1 LGHDT, CDR2 YNNKEL (reference sequence). CDR3: CASARTVYNEQFF. CDR3 DNA sequence: TGTGCCAGCGCCCGGACCGTCTACAATGAGCAGTTCTTC.

There are a few counts of this clonotype. V usage is TRBV7-9 and J usage is TRBJ1-1; D might be TRBD1 (6 bases). This CDR3 is 15 amino acids long. Germline-derived CDR1 and CDR2 are SEHNR and FQNEAQ (reference sequence). Deletions cut 3 bases from V and 1 base from J, with 12 bases between. The chain's CDR3 is CASSLRGGTNTEAFF. The CDR3 nucleotides read TGTGCCAGCAGCTTGAGAGGGGGGACGAACACTGAAGCTTTCTTT.

The genes are TRBV3-1 and TRBJ2-2; 9 nucleotides line up with TRBD2. Germline CDR1 LGHDT, CDR2 YNNKEL (reference sequence). The CDR3 totals 17 residues. Trimming removed 2 bases from V and 8 bases from J; junction bases left unmatched: 12. CDR3 amino acids: CASSQRFRLAVTGELFF. The DNA of the CDR3 is TGTGCCAGCAGCCAAAGATTCCGACTAGCGGTAACTGGGGAGCTGTTTTTT.

The chain has TRBV12-3 or TRBV12-4 and TRBJ1-1; D may be TRBD1 (5 bases). Trimming cost V 6 bases and J 3 bases, with 11 bases left between them. CDR3 size: 13 residues. The CDR3 is CASRDQGYTEAFF. The CDR3, as DNA: TGTGCCAGCAGGGATCAGGGTTACACTGAAGCTTTCTTT.

This clonotype was counted at least ten times. The rearrangement links TRBV7-3 to TRBJ2-2, with unresolved D. Trimming stripped 2 bases from V and 4 bases from J, with 11 bases between. Per germline, CDR1 SGHTA and CDR2 FQGTGA. This CDR3 comprises 15 residues. The CDR3 DNA sequence: TGTGCCAGCAGCTTATCATGGGGTGGCACCGGGGAGCTGTTTTTT. Translation: CASSLSWGGTGELFF.

The gene calls are TRBV5-1 and TRBJ2-1, with D perhaps matching TRBD1 (5 bases). The V gene's germline CDR1 is SGHRS and CDR2 YFSETQ. V was shortened by 4 bases and J by 9 bases, with 17 bases between the two germline ends. The CDR3 length is 14 residues. In DNA, the CDR3 is TGCGCCAGCAGCGGACCAGGGATAGTGGCTGAGCAGTTCTTC. Protein: CASSGPGIVAEQFF.

This clonotype was recorded a few times. The gene calls are TRBV4-1 and TRBJ2-5; D is possibly TRBD2 (5 bases). Trimming took off 1 base at V and 4 bases at J, with 13 bases between the two ends. This CDR3 is 15 amino acids long. Germline-derived CDR1 and CDR2 are MGHRA and YSYEKL. The CDR3 bases are TGCGCCAGCAGCCAAGCGGCCCTCGGAGGAGAGACCCAGTACTTC. Translation: CASSQAALGGETQYF.

The J gene is TRBJ2-3, the V gene TRBV20-1; the D gene is possibly TRBD1 (5 bases). The CDR3 contains 14 residues. Looked up from germline, CDR1 is DFQATT and CDR2 is SNEGSKA (reference sequence). With 4 bases removed from V and 5 bases from J, the gap between germline ends came to 16 bases. The CDR3 here is CSAILQGKGDTQYF. CDR3 sequence (DNA): TGCAGTGCTATCCTGCAGGGCAAGGGAGATACGCAGTATTTT.

This clonotype was detected only a few times. The V and J genes are TRBV19 and TRBJ2-3; 9 bases are a match to TRBD1. This CDR3 comprises 14 residues. The V segment lost 6 bases and the J segment 1 base; nucleotides outside the gene matches: 2. Germline V gene data show CDR1 as LNHDA and CDR2 as SQIVND (reference sequence). CDR3 in DNA: TGTGCCAGTAGGGGACAGGGAGGCACAGATACGCAGTATTTT. This encodes CASRGQGGTDTQYF.

This clonotype has a count of ten or more. The V and J genes are TRBV7-9 and TRBJ2-3; no definite D call. The germline V gene has CDR1 SEHNR and CDR2 FQNEAQ (reference sequence). V was clipped by 9 bases and J by 5 bases, with 6 bases between them. The CDR3 consists of 10 residues. The CDR3 loop is CASELDTQYF. The CDR3, as DNA: TGTGCCAGTGAATTAGATACGCAGTATTTT.